The clone carrying this TCR beta chain was picked up a small number of times. Its specificity is unknown. The CDR3 runs 16 residues. The data belong to a study of T cell repertoires and HLA-DP antigens. Average purity of the negatively selected CD4+ T cells was about 98%. Using immunoSEQ multiplex PCR, the repertoire was profiled, and TCRdb retains in-frame clones only, with some absent. The data contain approximately 73,000 clones, roughly 78% of them singletons. The sample taken for sequencing was CD4+ T cells from PBMCs. The origin of this receptor is a man aged 55-75 years in good health and CMV-seronegative. The chain employs TRBV21-1 and TRBJ2-1; TRBD2 is the table's D call and was not checked against the DNA. TRBV21-1 is flagged as a pseudogene. Here the CDR3 reads CASSKGGSGRIDEQFF. The DNA of the CDR3 is TGTGCCAGCAGCAAAGGGGGGAGCGGGAGGATAGATGAGCAGTTCTTC.